The rows below give T cell receptor beta chains drawn from one sample of a study of early T cells in non-severe SARS-CoV-2 infection. TCRdb re-analysed the 5' RACE reads in MiXCR, keeping a single row per CDR3 protein. This repertoire shows some 25,000 distinct CDR3 sequences, 4.3% found once; its top ten account for around a sixth. The sequenced sample was whole blood. Receptors were obtained from an adult who was a healthcare worker with PCR-confirmed SARS-CoV-2 infection or an uninfected control (not recorded which). Each CDR3 is given with its conserved first and last residue. D genes are given only for firm matches. Not every row has a clone size; where given, it reads once, few, many or a size class.

d_gene	v_gene	abundance	j_gene	CDR3aa	CDR3nt
TRBD1	TRBV7-8	many	TRBJ1-2	CASSSTGGWYGYTF	TGTGCCAGCAGCTCTACAGGGGGCTGGTATGGCTACACCTTC
.	TRBV9	many	TRBJ1-4	CASSVQTLTGLNEKLFF	TGTGCCAGCAGCGTCCAAACCTTAACAGGGCTGAATGAAAAACTGTTTTTT
.	TRBV15	many	TRBJ2-7	CATTNRLDEQYF	TGTGCTACCACGAACAGACTAGACGAGCAGTACTTC
.	TRBV7-9	many	TRBJ1-5	CASSLRGNQPQHF	TGTGCCAGCAGCCTCAGAGGCAATCAGCCCCAGCATTTT
.	TRBV3-1	many	TRBJ1-1	CASRRANTEAFF	TGTGCCAGCAGGCGCGCGAACACTGAAGCTTTCTTT
.	TRBV19	many	TRBJ2-4	CASSIGRQRYF	TGTGCCAGTAGTATAGGTCGCCAGAGGTACTTC
TRBD1	TRBV30	.	TRBJ2-5	CAWRGTGVETQYF	TGTGCCTGGAGAGGGACAGGGGTCGAGACCCAGTACTTC
TRBD2	TRBV20-1	many	TRBJ2-5	CSGGLAGETQYF	TGCAGTGGGGGACTAGCAGGAGAGACCCAGTACTTC
TRBD2	TRBV28	many	TRBJ2-1	CASSFGTSGVRGFF	TGTGCCAGCAGTTTTGGGACTAGCGGGGTCCGCGGGTTCTTC
.	TRBV18	many	TRBJ2-1	CASSGGTYNEQFF	TGTGCCAGCTCAGGCGGAACCTACAATGAGCAGTTCTTC
.	TRBV7-9	few	TRBJ2-7	CASSTGTAESSYEQYF	TGTGCCAGCAGCACCGGGACCGCGGAAAGCTCCTACGAGCAGTACTTC
.	TRBV7-2	many	TRBJ2-5	CASSKGELASETQYF	TGTGCCAGCAGCAAGGGGGAACTAGCATCGGAGACCCAGTACTTC
TRBD2	TRBV7-2	many	TRBJ2-1	CASSSSGLAGNEQFF	TGTGCCAGCAGCTCCTCAGGACTAGCGGGCAATGAGCAGTTCTTC
TRBD1	TRBV20-1	.	TRBJ2-7	CSAAPGQGASYEQYF	TGCAGTGCTGCACCGGGACAGGGGGCGAGCTACGAGCAGTACTTC
.	TRBV28	few	TRBJ2-7	CASRRGIISSYEQYF	TGTGCCAGCAGACGCGGCATCATTAGCTCCTACGAGCAGTACTTC
TRBD1	TRBV6-5	few	TRBJ1-5	CASSRGQANQPQHF	TGTGCCAGCAGTAGGGGACAGGCAAATCAGCCCCAGCATTTT
.	TRBV6-1	few	TRBJ2-3	CASSVSSGGADTQYF	TGTGCCAGCAGTGTATCCTCCGGTGGGGCAGATACGCAGTATTTT
.	TRBV4-3	.	TRBJ1-5	CASSQYSYGQPQHF	TGCGCCAGCAGCCAGTACAGTTATGGTCAGCCCCAGCATTTT
.	TRBV2	many	TRBJ1-1	CASMGQGQAYTEAFF	TGTGCCAGCATGGGGCAAGGCCAGGCCTACACTGAAGCTTTCTTT
.	TRBV2	.	TRBJ2-3	CASSPLAGITDTQYF	TGTGCCAGCAGTCCCCTTGCGGGAATCACAGATACGCAGTATTTT
TRBD2	TRBV7-2	many	TRBJ2-1	CASSSASGSLNEQFF	TGTGCCAGCAGCTCAGCGAGCGGGAGTTTAAATGAGCAGTTCTTC
.	TRBV5-1	many	TRBJ2-7	CASSFVPNSAKTYF	TGCGCCAGCAGCTTCGTTCCCAACTCGGCGAAGACGTACTTC
.	TRBV7-2	.	TRBJ2-5	CASSLVGVQETQYF	TGTGCCAGCAGCTTAGTGGGGGTTCAAGAGACCCAGTACTTC
.	TRBV4-1	many	TRBJ1-1	CASSQERGPMEAFF	TGCGCCAGCAGCCAAGAAAGGGGCCCTATGGAAGCTTTCTTT
.	TRBV6-2/TRBV6-3	few	TRBJ2-5	CASSLAWGETQYF	TGTGCCAGCAGCCTAGCGTGGGGAGAGACCCAGTACTTC
.	TRBV3-1	.	TRBJ1-4	CASSPPGRTLEKLFF	TGTGCCAGCAGCCCACCCGGCCGAACATTGGAAAAACTGTTTTTT
.	TRBV29-1	few	TRBJ1-3	CSVGVSSGNTIYF	TGCAGCGTCGGGGTGAGCTCTGGAAACACCATATATTTT
.	TRBV15	.	TRBJ2-3	CATSRDPRPGSSTDTQYF	TGTGCCACCAGCAGAGATCCACGTCCCGGGTCTAGCACAGATACGCAGTATTTT
TRBD1	TRBV13	few	TRBJ1-2	CASSLRGGQGNYGYTF	TGTGCCAGCAGCTTAAGAGGGGGACAGGGGAACTATGGCTACACCTTC
TRBD1	TRBV13	.	TRBJ1-3	CASSSRRTGLVGNTIYF	TGTGCCAGCAGCTCGCGCAGGACAGGGCTAGTAGGAAACACCATATATTTT
.	TRBV21-1	many	TRBJ2-3	CASSNGTLMATDTQYF	TGTGCCAGCAGCAACGGGACTCTCATGGCCACAGATACGCAGTATTTT
TRBD2	TRBV5-6	few	TRBJ2-7	CASSPGLAGVNEQYF	TGTGCCAGCAGCCCCGGACTAGCGGGAGTAAACGAGCAGTACTTC
.	TRBV28	many	TRBJ2-7	CASGPSALISYEQYF	TGTGCCAGCGGACCTAGCGCACTAATATCCTACGAGCAGTACTTC
.	TRBV20-1	many	TRBJ1-5	CSASTGPGVLQPQHF	TGCAGTGCTAGTACGGGGCCAGGGGTATTACAGCCCCAGCATTTT
.	TRBV6-2/TRBV6-3	few	TRBJ2-2	CASSLRDPNTGELFF	TGTGCCAGCAGTTTGCGGGACCCGAACACCGGGGAGCTGTTTTTT
.	TRBV20-1	many	TRBJ1-4	CSARDRRQTKNEKLFF	TGCAGTGCTAGAGATCGGCGGCAGACAAAAAATGAAAAACTGTTTTTT
TRBD2	TRBV7-2	many	TRBJ2-1	CASKPNGAGGPNEQFF	TGTGCCAGCAAACCGAATGGAGCGGGAGGGCCCAATGAGCAGTTCTTC
.	TRBV11-2	many	TRBJ2-6	CASSSPGSQEQDSLISGANVLTF	TGTGCCAGCAGCTCCCCGGGGTCCCAAGAACAGGATTCTCTAATCTCTGGGGCCAACGTCCTGACTTTC
.	TRBV7-9	.	TRBJ2-3	CASSLKGPLTDTQYF	TGTGCCAGCAGCTTAAAGGGACCCCTCACAGATACGCAGTATTTT
.	TRBV11-2	many	TRBJ2-5	CASSLVAETQYF	TGTGCCAGCAGCTTAGTTGCAGAGACCCAGTACTTC
.	TRBV5-5	few	TRBJ1-4	CASSFAGQTDEKLFF	TGTGCCAGCAGCTTCGCTGGCCAAACGGATGAAAAACTGTTTTTT
.	TRBV19	.	TRBJ2-1	CASSIRGLYNEQFF	TGTGCCAGTAGTATACGAGGACTTTACAATGAGCAGTTCTTC
.	TRBV12-3/TRBV12-4	.	TRBJ1-1	CASTLSGGRTEAFF	TGTGCCAGCACCCTTAGCGGGGGGAGGACTGAAGCTTTCTTT
.	TRBV19	medium-sized	TRBJ2-1	CATFNGEQFF	TGTGCCACCTTCAACGGTGAGCAGTTCTTC